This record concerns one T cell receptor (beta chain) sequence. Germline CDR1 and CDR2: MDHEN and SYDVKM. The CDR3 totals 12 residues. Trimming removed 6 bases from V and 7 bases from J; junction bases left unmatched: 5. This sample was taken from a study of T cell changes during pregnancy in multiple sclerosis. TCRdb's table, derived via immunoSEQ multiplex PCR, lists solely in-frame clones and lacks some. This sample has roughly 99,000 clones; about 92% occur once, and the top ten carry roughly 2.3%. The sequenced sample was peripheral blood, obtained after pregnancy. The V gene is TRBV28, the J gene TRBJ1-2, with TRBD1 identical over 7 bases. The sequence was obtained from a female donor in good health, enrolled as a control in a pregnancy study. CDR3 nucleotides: TGTGCCAGCAGAAGATCAGGGGGTGGCTACACCTTC. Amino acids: CASRRSGGGYTF.